Listed here are 5 T cell receptor beta chains from one sample, sequenced in a study of Ad26.COV2.S vaccination and SARS-CoV-2 variants. The treatment here: 15 to 20 received Ad26.COV2.S at low or high dose, single or two shots; 5 received placebo; per-sample allocation not given. Sampling was performed 63 days after the first vaccine or placebo injection. The protocol was immunoSEQ multiplex PCR, while the TCRdb copy is restricted to in-frame clones and leaves out a portion. The sample has 290,000 or so clones; 87% are singletons. The material was peripheral blood, obtained in a trial of Ad26.COV2.S vaccine versus placebo. These receptors all stem from a person aged 18-65 years who received the Ad26.COV2.S COVID-19 vaccine or a placebo.

J is TRBJ1-2 and V is TRBV9; D not resolved. The CDR3 contains 9 residues. V lost 7 bases to trimming and J lost 8 bases, with 6 bases between them. The germline gives CDR1 SGDLS, CDR2 YYNGEE. The CDR3 spells CASGEGYTF. CDR3 DNA: TGTGCCAGCGGGGAGGGCTACACCTTC.

The rearrangement uses TRBV3-1 (or the pseudogene TRBV3-2) and TRBJ2-1; no firm D call. V was trimmed by 4 bases and J by 7 bases, leaving 11 bases between them. CDR1 and CDR2 from the germline V gene are LGHDT and YNNKEL (reference sequence). The CDR3 covers 13 residues. This chain's CDR3 is CASSLRISNEQFF. The CDR3 nucleotides are TGTGCCAGCAGCCTCAGAATTTCAAATGAGCAGTTCTTC.

Regarding this clone: This same CDR3 is encoded by further DNA sequences in the sample. The chain combines TRBV5-1 with TRBJ2-2; 9 bases fit TRBD1. J gave up 1 base and V 4 bases, and 2 bases lay outside the gene matches. CDR1 is SGHRS, CDR2 YFSETQ, per germline. CDR3 size: 15 residues. The CDR3 DNA sequence: TGCGCCAGCAGCCTGGGACAGGGGAACACCGGGGAGCTGTTTTTT. Translated, it gives CASSLGQGNTGELFF.

The V gene is TRBV6-5, the J gene TRBJ2-2, with D uncertain. This CDR3 spans 15 amino acids. Trimming left V 2 bases short and J 4 bases short, with 11 bases between. Germline V CDR1 and CDR2: MNHEY, SVGAGI. The CDR3 protein is CASSYPGHGTGELFF. In nucleotides, the CDR3 is TGTGCCAGCAGTTACCCCGGGCACGGCACCGGGGAGCTGTTTTTT.

The chain recombines TRBV5-5 with TRBJ1-2; D is ambiguous. CDR3 size: 14 residues. With 2 bases removed from V and 0 bases from J, the gap between germline ends came to 8 bases. Per the germline V gene, CDR1 is SGHKS and CDR2 is YYEKEE (reference sequence). CDR3 coding DNA: TGTGCCAGCAGCTTACAGATTACTAACTATGGCTACACCTTC. Its protein is CASSLQITNYGYTF.